This T cell receptor (beta chain) was sequenced for a study of CD8 T cells in Susac syndrome. With random hexamers, reverse transcription was performed on about 0.5 to 1 ug of RNA. An immunoSEQ multiplex PCR amplified TCR beta CDR3 over 54 Vbeta and 13 Jbeta. TCRdb re-called the immunoSEQ multiplex PCR reads with MiXCR, one entry per CDR3 protein. The sample contains some 450,000 distinct CDR3 sequences, 75% to 90% of which appear only once. The CDR3 totals 16 residues. V shed 2 bases, J shed 3 bases, and the junction held 8 bases outside the gene matches. The germline V gene has CDR1 MNHNS and CDR2 SASEGT.

Input material: CD8+ T cells from PBMCs. The chain carries TRBV6-1 and TRBJ2-7; 9 nucleotides align to TRBD1. This receptor was identified in a human donor with multiple sclerosis. The CDR3 loop is CASSEIPGQGLYEQYF. The CDR3 DNA sequence: TGTGCCAGCAGTGAAATCCCGGGACAGGGTCTCTACGAGCAGTACTTC.